Shown below are 2 T cell receptor beta chains from a single sample sequenced in a study of glioma-infiltrating T cells after dendritic cell vaccination. This table comes from immunoSEQ multiplex PCR, and its TCRdb copy is limited to in-frame clones, with some not included. The repertoire holds around 67,000 clones, with approximately 81% as singletons. This specimen consisted of blood, obtained before dendritic cell vaccination. The receptor set was obtained from a human donor with glioblastoma.

The genes are TRBV5-6 and TRBJ1-2; 8 bases match TRBD1. The CDR3 is made up of 15 amino acids. Trimming at V came to 2 bases and at J to 8 bases, leaving 11 bases not matched to a gene. CDR1 and CDR2 from the germline V gene are SGHDT and YYEEEE. The CDR3 DNA is TGTGCCAGCAGCTTATTCCCGACAGGGGCGGGGGGCTACACCTTC. As protein: CASSLFPTGAGGYTF.

This clone showed up just a few times. This chain joins TRBV7-9 and TRBJ1-1; possible D gene TRBD1, 5 bases. The CDR3 is 14 residues long. V dropped 3 bases and J dropped 3 bases, with 11 bases sitting between them. Germline V gene sequence: CDR1 SEHNR, CDR2 FQNEAQ (reference sequence). CDR3 nucleotides: TGTGCCAGCAGCTTGGGGGGTAAGGACACTGAAGCTTTCTTT. As protein: CASSLGGKDTEAFF.